This TCR beta chain appears in the sequencing data of a study of T cells in Graves' hyperthyroidism and ophthalmopathy. The CDR3 is made up of 17 amino acids. The V segment lost 8 bases and the J segment 4 bases; nucleotides outside the gene matches: 14. Germline V CDR1 and CDR2: SGHVS, FQNEAQ. TCR beta CDR3 region amplification was performed from RNA transcripts. The HTBI primer set drove a first-round RT-PCR of the TCR CDR3. TCRdb ran MiXCR on the multiplex PCR reads and lists one entry per CDR3 protein. Found here are over 300,000 distinct CDR3 sequences, about 15% of them singletons; the top ten hold roughly 9.6%. Only a few counts were recorded for this clonotype.

The genes are TRBV7-8 and TRBJ2-2, with 9 nucleotides matching TRBD1. The receptor was derived from an older woman with Graves' hyperthyroidism. Sequenced input: blood. The CDR3 DNA sequence: TGTGCCAGCGGCCAAAGACGGGACAGGGTCCTCACCGGGGAGCTGTTTTTT. It encodes CASGQRRDRVLTGELFF. Drawing the rest from reference TRBV7-8 and TRBJ2-2, the complete variable domain is GAGVSQSPRYKVAKRGQDVALRCDPISGHVSLFWYQQALGQGPEFLTYFQNEAQLDKSGLPSDRFFAERPEGSVSTLKIQRTQQEDSAVYLCASGQRRDRVLTGELFFGEGSRLTVL.